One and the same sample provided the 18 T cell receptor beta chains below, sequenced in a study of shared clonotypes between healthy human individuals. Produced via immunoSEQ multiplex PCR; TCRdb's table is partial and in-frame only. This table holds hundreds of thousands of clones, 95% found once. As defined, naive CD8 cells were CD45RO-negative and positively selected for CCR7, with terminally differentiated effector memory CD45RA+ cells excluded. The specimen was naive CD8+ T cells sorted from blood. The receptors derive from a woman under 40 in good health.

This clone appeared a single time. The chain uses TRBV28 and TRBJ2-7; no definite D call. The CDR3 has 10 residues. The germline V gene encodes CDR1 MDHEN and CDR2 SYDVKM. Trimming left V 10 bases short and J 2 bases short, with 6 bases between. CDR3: CATSTYEQYF. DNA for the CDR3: TGTGCCACATCAACCTACGAGCAGTACTTC.

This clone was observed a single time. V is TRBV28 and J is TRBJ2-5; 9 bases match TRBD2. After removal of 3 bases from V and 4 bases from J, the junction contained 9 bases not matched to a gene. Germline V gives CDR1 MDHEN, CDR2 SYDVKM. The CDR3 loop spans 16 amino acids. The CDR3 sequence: CASSLGREGALETQYF. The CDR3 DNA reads TGTGCCAGCAGTTTGGGGCGGGAGGGGGCCCTAGAGACCCAGTACTTC.

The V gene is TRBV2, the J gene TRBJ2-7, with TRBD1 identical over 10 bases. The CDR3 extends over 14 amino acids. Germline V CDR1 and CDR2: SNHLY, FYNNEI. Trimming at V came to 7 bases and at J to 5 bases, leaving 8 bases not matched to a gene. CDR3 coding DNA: TGTGCCAGCATTATCCGGGACAGGGGCGACGAGCAGTACTTC. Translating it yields CASIIRDRGDEQYF. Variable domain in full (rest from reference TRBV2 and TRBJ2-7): EPEVTQTPSHQVTQMGQEVILRCVPISNHLYFYWYRQILGQKVEFLVSFYNNEISEKSEIFDDQFSVERPDGSNFTLKIRSTKLEDSAMYFCASIIRDRGDEQYFGPGTRLTVT.

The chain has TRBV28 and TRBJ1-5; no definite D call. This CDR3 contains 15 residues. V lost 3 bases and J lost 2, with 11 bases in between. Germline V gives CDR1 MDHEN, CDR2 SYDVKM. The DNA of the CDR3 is TGTGCCAGCAGTTTCCCCTATTATGGCAATCAGCCCCAGCATTTT. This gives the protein CASSFPYYGNQPQHF.

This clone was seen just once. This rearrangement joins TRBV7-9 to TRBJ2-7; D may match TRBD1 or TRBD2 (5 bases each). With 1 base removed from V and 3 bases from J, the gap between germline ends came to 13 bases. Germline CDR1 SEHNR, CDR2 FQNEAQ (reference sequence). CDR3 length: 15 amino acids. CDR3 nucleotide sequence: TGTGCCAGCAGCTTAGTGGGGACCGGGATCTACGAGCAGTACTTC. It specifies CASSLVGTGIYEQYF.

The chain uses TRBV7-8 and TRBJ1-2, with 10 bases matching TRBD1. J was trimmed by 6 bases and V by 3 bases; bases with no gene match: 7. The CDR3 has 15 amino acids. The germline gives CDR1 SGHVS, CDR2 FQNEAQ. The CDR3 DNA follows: TGTGCCAGCAGCTTTTATTCCGGGACAGGGGATGGCTACACCTTC. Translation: CASSFYSGTGDGYTF.

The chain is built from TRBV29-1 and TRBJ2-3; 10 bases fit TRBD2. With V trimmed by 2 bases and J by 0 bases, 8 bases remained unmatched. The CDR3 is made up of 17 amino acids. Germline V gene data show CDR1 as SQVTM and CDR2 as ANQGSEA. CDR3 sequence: CSVERSGRVTSTDTQYF. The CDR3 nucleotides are TGCAGCGTTGAAAGGAGCGGGAGGGTAACTAGCACAGATACGCAGTATTTT.

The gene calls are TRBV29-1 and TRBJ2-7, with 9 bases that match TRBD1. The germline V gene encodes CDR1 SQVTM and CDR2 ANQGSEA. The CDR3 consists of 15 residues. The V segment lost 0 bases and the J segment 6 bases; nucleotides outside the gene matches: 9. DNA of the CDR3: TGCAGCGTTGAAGATCCCGACAGGGGGGGGTTCGAGCAGTACTTC. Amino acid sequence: CSVEDPDRGGFEQYF.

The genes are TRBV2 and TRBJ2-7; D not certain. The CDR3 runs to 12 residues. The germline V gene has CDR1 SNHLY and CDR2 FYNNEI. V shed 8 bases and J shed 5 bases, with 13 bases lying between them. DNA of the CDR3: TGTGCCAGCGGCCATGTTCCCCACGAGCAGTACTTC. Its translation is CASGHVPHEQYF.

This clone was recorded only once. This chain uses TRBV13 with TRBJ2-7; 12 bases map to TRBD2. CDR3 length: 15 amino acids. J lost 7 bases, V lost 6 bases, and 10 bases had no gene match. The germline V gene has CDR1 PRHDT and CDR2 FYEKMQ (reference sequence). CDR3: CASRNWTSGTGEQYF. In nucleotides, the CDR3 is TGTGCCAGCAGGAACTGGACTAGCGGGACGGGAGAGCAGTACTTC.

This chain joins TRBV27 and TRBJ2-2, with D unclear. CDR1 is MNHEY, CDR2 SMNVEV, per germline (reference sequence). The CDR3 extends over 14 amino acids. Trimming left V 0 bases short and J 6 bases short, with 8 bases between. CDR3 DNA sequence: TGTGCCAGCAGTTTATCCGTAAGCTCCGGGGAGCTGTTTTTT. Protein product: CASSLSVSSGELFF.

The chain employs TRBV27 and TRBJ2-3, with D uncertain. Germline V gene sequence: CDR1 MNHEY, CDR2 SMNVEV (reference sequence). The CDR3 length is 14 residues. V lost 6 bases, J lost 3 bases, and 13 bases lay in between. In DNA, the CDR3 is TGTGCCAGCAGAGGACCCTATATTACAGATACGCAGTATTTT. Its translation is CASRGPYITDTQYF.

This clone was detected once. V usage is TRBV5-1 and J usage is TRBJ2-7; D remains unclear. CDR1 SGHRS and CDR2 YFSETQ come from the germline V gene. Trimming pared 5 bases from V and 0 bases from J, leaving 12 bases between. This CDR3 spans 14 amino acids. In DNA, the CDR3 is TGCGCCAGCAGAAGGGTCGGTAGCTCCTACGAGCAGTACTTC. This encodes CASRRVGSSYEQYF.

Written as DNA, the CDR3 is TGTGCCAGCAGCTTAGGGCAGTATCATGAAAAACTGTTTTTT. This gives the protein CASSLGQYHEKLFF. The rearrangement uses TRBV7-8 and TRBJ1-4; D unclear. The germline V gene has CDR1 SGHVS and CDR2 FQNEAQ. Trimming stripped 1 base from V and 6 bases from J, with 9 bases between. This CDR3 has 14 amino acids.

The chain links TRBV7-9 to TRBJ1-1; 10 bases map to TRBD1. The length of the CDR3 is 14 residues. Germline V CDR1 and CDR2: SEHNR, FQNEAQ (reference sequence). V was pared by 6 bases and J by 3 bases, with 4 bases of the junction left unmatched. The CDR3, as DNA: TGTGCCAGCAGACCGACAGGGGGCGACACTGAAGCTTTCTTT. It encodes CASRPTGGDTEAFF.

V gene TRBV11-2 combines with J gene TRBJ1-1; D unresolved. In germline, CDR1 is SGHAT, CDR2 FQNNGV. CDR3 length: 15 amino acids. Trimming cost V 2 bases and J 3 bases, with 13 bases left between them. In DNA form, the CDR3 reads TGTGCCAGCAGCTTACGACGGGCGGGCGACACTGAAGCTTTCTTT. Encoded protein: CASSLRRAGDTEAFF.

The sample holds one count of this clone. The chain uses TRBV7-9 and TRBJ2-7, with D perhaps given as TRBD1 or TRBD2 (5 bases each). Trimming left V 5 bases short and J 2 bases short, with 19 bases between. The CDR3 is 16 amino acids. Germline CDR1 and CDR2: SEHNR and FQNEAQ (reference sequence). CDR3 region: CASSRFTGTEPYEQYF. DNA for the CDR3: TGTGCCAGCAGCCGATTTACCGGGACCGAGCCCTACGAGCAGTACTTC. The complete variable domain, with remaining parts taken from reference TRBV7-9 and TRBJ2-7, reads DTGVSQNPRHKITKRGQNVTFRCDPISEHNRLYWYRQTLGQGPEFLTYFQNEAQLEKSRLLSDRFSAERPKGSFSTLEIQRTEQGDSAMYLCASSRFTGTEPYEQYFGPGTRLTVT.

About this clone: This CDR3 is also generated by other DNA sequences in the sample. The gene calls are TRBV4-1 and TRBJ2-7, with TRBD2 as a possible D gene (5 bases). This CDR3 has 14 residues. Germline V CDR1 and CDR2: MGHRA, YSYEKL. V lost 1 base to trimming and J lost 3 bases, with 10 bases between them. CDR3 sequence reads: CASSQGLASYEQYF. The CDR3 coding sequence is TGCGCCAGCAGCCAAGGTCTAGCCAGCTACGAGCAGTACTTC.